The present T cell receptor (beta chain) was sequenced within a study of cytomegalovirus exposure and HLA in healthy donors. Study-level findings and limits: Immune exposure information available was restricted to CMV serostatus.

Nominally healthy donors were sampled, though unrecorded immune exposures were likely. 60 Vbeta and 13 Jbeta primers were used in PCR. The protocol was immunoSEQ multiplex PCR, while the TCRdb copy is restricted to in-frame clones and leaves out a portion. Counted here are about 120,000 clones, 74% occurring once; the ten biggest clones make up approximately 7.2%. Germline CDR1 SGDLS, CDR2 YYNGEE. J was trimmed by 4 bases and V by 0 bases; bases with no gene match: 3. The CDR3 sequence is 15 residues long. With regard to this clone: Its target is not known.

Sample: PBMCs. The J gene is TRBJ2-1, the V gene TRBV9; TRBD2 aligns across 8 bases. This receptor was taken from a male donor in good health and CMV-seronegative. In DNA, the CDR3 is TGTGCCAGCAGCGTAGTCGGGAGGGTATACAATGAGCAGTTCTTC. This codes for CASSVVGRVYNEQFF.